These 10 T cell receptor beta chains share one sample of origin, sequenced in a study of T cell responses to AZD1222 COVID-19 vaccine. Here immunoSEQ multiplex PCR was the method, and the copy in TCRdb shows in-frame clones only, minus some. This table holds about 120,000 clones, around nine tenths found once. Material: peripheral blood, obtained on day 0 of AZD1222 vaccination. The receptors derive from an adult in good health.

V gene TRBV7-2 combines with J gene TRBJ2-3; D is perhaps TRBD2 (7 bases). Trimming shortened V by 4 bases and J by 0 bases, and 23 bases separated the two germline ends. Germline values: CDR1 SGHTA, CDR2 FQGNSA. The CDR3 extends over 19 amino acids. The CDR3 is CASSSRTRSGTLSTDTQYF. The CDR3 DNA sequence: TGTGCCAGCAGCTCGAGGACTAGAAGCGGGACACTTAGCACAGATACGCAGTATTTT.

The CDR3 reads CASSSGRASENEQFF. CDR3 bases: TGTGCCAGCAGCTCGGGGAGGGCCAGTGAAAATGAGCAGTTCTTC. V gene TRBV5-4 combines with J gene TRBJ2-1; TRBD2 agrees at 7 bases. The V gene's germline CDR1 is SGHNT and CDR2 YYREEE (reference sequence). Trimming took 3 bases from V and 7 from J; bases not matched to a gene: 10. The CDR3 totals 15 residues.

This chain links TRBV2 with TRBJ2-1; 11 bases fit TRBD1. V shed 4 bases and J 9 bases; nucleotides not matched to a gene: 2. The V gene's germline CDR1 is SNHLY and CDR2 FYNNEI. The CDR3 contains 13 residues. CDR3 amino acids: CASSGTGGLEQFF. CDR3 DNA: TGTGCCAGCAGTGGGACAGGGGGCCTTGAGCAGTTCTTC.

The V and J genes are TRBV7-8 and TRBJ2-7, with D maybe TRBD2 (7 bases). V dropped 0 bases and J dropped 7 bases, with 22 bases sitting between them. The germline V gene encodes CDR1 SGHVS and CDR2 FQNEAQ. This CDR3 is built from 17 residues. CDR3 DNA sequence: TGTGCCAGCAGCTTAGCGTGGGGGGGCGGGGCCTCTCGGGAGCAGTACTTC. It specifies CASSLAWGGGASREQYF.

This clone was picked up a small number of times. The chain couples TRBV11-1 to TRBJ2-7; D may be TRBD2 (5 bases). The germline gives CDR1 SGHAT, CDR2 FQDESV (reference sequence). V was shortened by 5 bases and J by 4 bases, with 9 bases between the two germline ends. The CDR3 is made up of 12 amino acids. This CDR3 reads CASSGERYEQYF. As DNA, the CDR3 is TGTGCCAGCAGCGGGGAGAGATACGAGCAGTACTTC.

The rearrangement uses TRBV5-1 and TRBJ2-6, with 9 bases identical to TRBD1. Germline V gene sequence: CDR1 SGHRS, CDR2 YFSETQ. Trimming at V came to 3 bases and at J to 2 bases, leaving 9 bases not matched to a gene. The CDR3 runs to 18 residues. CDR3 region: CASSSSGTGRAGANVLTF. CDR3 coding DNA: TGCGCCAGCAGCTCGTCCGGGACAGGGAGGGCTGGGGCCAACGTCCTGACTTTC.

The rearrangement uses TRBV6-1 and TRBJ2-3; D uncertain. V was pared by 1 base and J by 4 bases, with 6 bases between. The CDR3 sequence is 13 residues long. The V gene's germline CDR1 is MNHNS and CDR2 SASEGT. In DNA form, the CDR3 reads TGTGCCAGCAGTGAAGTCTACTCAGATACGCAGTATTTT. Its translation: CASSEVYSDTQYF.

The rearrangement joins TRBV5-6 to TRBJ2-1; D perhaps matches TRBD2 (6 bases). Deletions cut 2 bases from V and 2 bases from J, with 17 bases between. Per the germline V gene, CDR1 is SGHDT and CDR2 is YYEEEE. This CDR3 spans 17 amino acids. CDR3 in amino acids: CASSLLVGGGTYNEQFF. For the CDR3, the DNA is TGTGCCAGCAGCTTACTAGTTGGCGGCGGGACCTACAATGAGCAGTTCTTC.

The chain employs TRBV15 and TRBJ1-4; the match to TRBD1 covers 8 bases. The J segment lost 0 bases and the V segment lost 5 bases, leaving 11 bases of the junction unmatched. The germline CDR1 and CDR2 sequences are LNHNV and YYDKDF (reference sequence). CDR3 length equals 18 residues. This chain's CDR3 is CATSPRTGRVATNEKLFF. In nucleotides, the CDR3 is TGTGCCACCAGCCCAAGGACAGGGCGAGTTGCAACTAATGAAAAACTGTTTTTT. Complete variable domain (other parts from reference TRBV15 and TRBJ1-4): DAMVIQNPRYQVTQFGKPVTLSCSQTLNHNVMYWYQQKSSQAPKLLFHYYDKDFNNEADTPDNFQSRRPNTSFCFLDIRSPGLGDTAMYLCATSPRTGRVATNEKLFFGSGTQLSVL.

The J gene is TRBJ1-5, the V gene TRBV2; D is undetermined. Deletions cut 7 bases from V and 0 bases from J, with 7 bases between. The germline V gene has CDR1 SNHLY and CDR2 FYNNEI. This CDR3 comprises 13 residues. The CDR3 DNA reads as TGTGCCAGCAAAGGAGATAGCAATCAGCCCCAGCATTTT. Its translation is CASKGDSNQPQHF.